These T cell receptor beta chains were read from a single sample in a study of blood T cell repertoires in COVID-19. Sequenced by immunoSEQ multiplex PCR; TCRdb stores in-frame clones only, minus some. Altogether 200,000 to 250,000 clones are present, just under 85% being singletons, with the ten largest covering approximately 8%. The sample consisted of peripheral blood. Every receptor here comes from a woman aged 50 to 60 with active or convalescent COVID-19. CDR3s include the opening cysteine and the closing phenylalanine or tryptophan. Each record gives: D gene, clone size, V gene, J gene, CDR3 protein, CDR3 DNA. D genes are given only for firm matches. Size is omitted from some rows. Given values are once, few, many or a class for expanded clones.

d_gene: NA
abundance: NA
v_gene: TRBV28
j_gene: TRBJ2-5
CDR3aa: CASSPPSRETQYF
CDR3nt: TGTGCCAGCAGTCCCCCATCGAGAGAGACCCAGTACTTC

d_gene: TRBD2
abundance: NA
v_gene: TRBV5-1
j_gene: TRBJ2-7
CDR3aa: CASSRGDTGGPYEQYF
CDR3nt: TGCGCCAGCAGCCGGGGGGATACGGGAGGGCCCTACGAGCAGTACTTC

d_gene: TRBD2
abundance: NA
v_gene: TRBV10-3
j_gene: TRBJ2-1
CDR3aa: CAISEMPSGSPTYNEQFF
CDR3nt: TGTGCCATCAGTGAGATGCCTAGCGGGAGCCCTACCTACAATGAGCAGTTCTTC

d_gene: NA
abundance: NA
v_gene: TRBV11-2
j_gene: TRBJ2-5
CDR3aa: CASSLGRETQYF
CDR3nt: TGTGCCAGCAGCTTAGGCCGGGAGACCCAGTACTTC

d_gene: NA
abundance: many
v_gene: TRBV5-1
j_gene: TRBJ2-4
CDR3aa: CASSLPQSPKNIQYF
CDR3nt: TGCGCCAGCAGCTTGCCACAGAGTCCCAAAAACATTCAGTACTTC

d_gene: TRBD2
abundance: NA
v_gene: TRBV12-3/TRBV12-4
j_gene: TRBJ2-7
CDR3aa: CASSYRGAYEQYF
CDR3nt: TGTGCCAGCAGTTATCGGGGGGCCTACGAGCAGTACTTC

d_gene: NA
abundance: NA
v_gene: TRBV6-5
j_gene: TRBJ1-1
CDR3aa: CASSYLRVRGTEAFF
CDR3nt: TGTGCCAGCAGTTATCTCAGGGTTCGAGGCACTGAAGCTTTCTTT

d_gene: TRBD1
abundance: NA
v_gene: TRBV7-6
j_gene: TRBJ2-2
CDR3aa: CASSSRTGSGELFF
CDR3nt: TGTGCCAGCAGCTCCAGGACAGGCTCGGGGGAGCTGTTTTTT

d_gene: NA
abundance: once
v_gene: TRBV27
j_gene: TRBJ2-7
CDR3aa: CATSGANTYEQYF
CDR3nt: TGTGCCACCTCGGGAGCCAACACCTACGAGCAGTACTTC

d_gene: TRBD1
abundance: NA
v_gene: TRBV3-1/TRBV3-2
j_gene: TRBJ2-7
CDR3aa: CASSAEGPGTVYEQYF
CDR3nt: TGTGCCAGCAGCGCAGAAGGACCGGGGACAGTCTACGAGCAGTACTTC

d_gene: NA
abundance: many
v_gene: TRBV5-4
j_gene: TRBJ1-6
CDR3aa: CASSLTVHNSPLHF
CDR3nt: TGTGCCAGCAGCTTGACAGTTCATAATTCACCCCTCCACTTT

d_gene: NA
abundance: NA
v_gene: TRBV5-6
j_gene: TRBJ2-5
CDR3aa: CASSGDMGETQYF
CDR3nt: TGTGCCAGCAGCGGGGACATGGGGGAGACCCAGTACTTC

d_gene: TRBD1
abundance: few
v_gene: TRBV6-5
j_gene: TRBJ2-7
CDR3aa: CASSHDGTASYEQYF
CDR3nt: TGTGCCAGCAGTCATGACGGGACAGCCTCCTACGAGCAGTACTTC

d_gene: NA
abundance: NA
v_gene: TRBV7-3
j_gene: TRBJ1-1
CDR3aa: CASIGERGEAFF
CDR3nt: TGTGCCAGCATAGGGGAAAGGGGTGAAGCTTTCTTT

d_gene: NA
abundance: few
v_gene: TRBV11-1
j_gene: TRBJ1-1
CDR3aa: CASSSRSELNTEAFF
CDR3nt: TGTGCCAGCAGTTCAAGGTCGGAGTTGAACACTGAAGCTTTCTTT

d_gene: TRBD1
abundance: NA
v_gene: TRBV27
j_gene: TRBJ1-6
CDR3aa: CASSLGGGNSPLHF
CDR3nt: TGTGCCAGCAGTTTAGGAGGGGGCAATTCACCCCTCCACTTT

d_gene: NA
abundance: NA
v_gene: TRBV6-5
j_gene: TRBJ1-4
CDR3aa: CASGRDPEEKLFF
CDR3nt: TGTGCCAGCGGCCGGGATCCGGAAGAAAAACTGTTTTTT

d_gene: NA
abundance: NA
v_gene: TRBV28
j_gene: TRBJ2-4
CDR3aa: CASRVLAKNIQYF
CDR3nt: TGTGCCAGCAGGGTACTAGCCAAAAACATTCAGTACTTC

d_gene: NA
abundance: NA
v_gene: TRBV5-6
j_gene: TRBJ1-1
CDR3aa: CASSLTVNTEAFF
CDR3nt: TGTGCCAGCAGCTTGACGGTGAACACTGAAGCTTTCTTT

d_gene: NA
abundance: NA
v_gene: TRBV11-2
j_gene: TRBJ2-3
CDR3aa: CASSPYGVTQYF
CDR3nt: TGTGCCAGCAGCCCCTACGGGGTTACGCAGTATTTT

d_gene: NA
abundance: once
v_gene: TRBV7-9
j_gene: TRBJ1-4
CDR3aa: CASSFVPNSNEKLFF
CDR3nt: TGTGCCAGCAGCTTTGTTCCGAATAGTAATGAAAAACTGTTTTTT

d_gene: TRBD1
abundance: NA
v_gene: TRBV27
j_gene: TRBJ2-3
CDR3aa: CASSEPRPGQITDTQYF
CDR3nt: TGTGCCAGCAGCGAGCCGAGACCGGGACAGATAACAGATACGCAGTATTTT

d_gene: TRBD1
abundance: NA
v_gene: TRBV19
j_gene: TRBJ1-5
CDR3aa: CASSRAGTGSRYSNQPQHF
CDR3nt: TGTGCCAGTAGCCGCGCCGGGACAGGGAGTAGATATAGCAATCAGCCCCAGCATTTT

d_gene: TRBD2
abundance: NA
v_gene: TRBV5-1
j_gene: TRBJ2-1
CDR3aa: CASSSRHGEGEQFF
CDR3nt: TGCGCCAGCAGCTCCCGACACGGGGAGGGTGAGCAGTTCTTC

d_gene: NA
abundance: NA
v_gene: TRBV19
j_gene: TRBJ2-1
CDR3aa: CASSIQGTSVQFF
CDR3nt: TGTGCCAGTAGTATCCAGGGGACGTCTGTGCAGTTCTTC

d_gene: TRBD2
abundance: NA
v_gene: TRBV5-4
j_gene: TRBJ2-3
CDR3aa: CASSLKLAGGSDTQYF
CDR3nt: TGTGCCAGCAGCTTGAAGCTAGCGGGGGGGTCAGATACGCAGTATTTT

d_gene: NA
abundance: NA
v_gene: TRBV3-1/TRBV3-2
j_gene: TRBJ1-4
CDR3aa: CASSQDRGVLYEKLFF
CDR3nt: TGTGCCAGCAGCCAAGATCGCGGGGTACTATATGAAAAACTGTTTTTT

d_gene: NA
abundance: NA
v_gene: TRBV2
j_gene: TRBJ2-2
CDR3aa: CASSLRFLNTGELFF
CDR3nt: TGTGCCAGCAGCCTCAGATTTTTGAACACCGGGGAGCTGTTTTTT

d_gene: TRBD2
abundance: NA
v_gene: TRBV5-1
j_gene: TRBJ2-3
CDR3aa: CASSSTTSGHTQYF
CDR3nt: TGCGCCAGCAGCAGCACGACTAGCGGACATACGCAGTATTTT

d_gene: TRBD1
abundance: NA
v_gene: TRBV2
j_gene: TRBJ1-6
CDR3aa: CASSEQGAGTPLHF
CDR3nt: TGTGCCAGCAGTGAACAGGGGGCGGGGACACCCCTCCACTTT

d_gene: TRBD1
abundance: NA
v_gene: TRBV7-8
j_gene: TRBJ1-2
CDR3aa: CASSPWDRGRHGYTF
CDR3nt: TGTGCCAGCAGCCCGTGGGACAGGGGGAGACATGGCTACACCTTC

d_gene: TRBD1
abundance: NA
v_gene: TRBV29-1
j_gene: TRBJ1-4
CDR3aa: CSVNPLSTGVGEKLFF
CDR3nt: TGCAGCGTTAACCCCTTGTCGACAGGGGTGGGTGAAAAACTGTTTTTT

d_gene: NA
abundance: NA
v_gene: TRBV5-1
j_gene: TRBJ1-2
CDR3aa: CASSLGQETRGYTF
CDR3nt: TGCGCCAGCAGCTTGGGACAGGAGACGCGTGGCTACACCTTC